This T cell receptor (beta chain) was documented in a study of blood T cell repertoires in COVID-19. At the level of the study: Samples came from the United States, Italy and Spain, spanning acute and convalescent COVID-19.

This CDR3 has 15 residues. Germline-derived CDR1 and CDR2 are SGHKS and YYEKEE (reference sequence). V gave up 7 bases and J gave up 3 bases, with 16 bases separating them. In the authors' methods: Nucleated cell counts were estimated from reference gene primer amplification. Sequenced by immunoSEQ multiplex PCR; TCRdb stores in-frame clones only, minus some. V, J and clone size derive from that table, while D and trimming were established from the DNA sequence. The sample has around 300,000 clones, about 93% seen once. This receptor was obtained from a woman in her twenties or thirties with COVID-19, enrolled during active disease. The sample comprised peripheral blood. The chain combines TRBV5-5 with TRBJ1-4; D is possibly TRBD1 (5 bases). The CDR3: CASSKTTDSNEKLFF. The CDR3 DNA sequence: TGTGCCAGCTCAAAAACGACAGACTCTAATGAAAAACTGTTTTTT.